This TCR beta chain derives from a study of blood T cell repertoires in COVID-19. TCRdb's copy holds only in-frame clones and misses some; the assay was immunoSEQ multiplex PCR. The sample contains over 200,000 clones, about 85% of which appear only once. Participants came from about 23 US areas, aged about 18 to 100 years. The V gene lost 5 bases and the J gene lost 1 base, with 12 bases spanning the gap. CDR3 size: 16 residues. CDR1 is ENHRY and CDR2 is SYGVKD in the germline V gene. The sample was PBMCs or T cells enriched from blood (not recorded which). The source is a man younger than 40 who had recovered from COVID-19. This chain joins TRBV10-3 and TRBJ2-6; perhaps TRBD2 as D (7 bases). Written as DNA, the CDR3 is TGTGCCATCAGTCTACAGGGAGGGTCTGGGGCCAACGTCCTGACTTTC. Residues: CAISLQGGSGANVLTF.